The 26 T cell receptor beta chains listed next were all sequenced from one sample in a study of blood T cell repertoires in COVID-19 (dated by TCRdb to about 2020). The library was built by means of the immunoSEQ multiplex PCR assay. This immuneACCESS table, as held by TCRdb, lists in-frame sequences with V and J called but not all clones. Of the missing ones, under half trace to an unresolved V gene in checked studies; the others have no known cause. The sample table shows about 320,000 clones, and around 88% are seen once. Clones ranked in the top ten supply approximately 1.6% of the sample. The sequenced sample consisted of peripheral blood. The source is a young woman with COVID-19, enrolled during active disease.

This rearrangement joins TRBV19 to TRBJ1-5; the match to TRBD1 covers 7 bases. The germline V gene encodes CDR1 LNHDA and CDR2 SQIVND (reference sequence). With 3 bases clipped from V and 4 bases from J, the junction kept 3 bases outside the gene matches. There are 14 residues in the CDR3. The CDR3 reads CASSMRQGNQPQHF. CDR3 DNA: TGTGCCAGTAGTATGCGACAGGGAAATCAGCCCCAGCATTTT.

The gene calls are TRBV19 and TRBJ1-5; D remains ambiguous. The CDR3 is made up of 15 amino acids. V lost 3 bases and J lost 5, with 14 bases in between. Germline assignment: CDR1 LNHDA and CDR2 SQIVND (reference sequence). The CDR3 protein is CASSIGDALDQPQHF. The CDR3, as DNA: TGTGCCAGTAGTATCGGAGACGCACTTGATCAGCCCCAGCATTTT. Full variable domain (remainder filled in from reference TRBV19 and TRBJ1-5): DGGITQSPKYLFRKEGQNVTLSCEQNLNHDAMYWYRQDPGQGLRLIYYSQIVNDFQKGDIAEGYSVSREKKESFPLTVTSAQKNPTAFYLCASSIGDALDQPQHFGDGTRLSIL.

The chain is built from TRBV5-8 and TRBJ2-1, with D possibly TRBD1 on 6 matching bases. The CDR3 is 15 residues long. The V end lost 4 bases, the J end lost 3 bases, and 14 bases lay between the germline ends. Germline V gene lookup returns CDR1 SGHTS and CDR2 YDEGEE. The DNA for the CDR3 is TGTGCCAGCAGCCCCGGACAGCCTTACTACAATGAGCAGTTCTTC. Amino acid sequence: CASSPGQPYYNEQFF.

CDR3 nucleotide sequence: TGTGCCAGCAGTGATATAAACAGGGCAGATAATGAAAAACTGTTTTTT. It is translated as CASSDINRADNEKLFF. V is TRBV6-1 and J is TRBJ1-4; tentative D call: TRBD1 (6 bases). Germline V gene sequence: CDR1 MNHNS, CDR2 SASEGT. The CDR3 is made up of 16 amino acids. Trimming left V 3 bases short and J 4 bases short, with 15 bases between.

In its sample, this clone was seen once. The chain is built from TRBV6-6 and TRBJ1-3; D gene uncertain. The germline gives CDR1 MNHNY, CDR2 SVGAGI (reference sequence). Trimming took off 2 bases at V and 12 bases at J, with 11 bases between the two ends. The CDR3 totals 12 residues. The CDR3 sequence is CASSYPPRHIYF. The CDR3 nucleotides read TGTGCCAGCAGTTACCCTCCGCGACACATATATTTT.

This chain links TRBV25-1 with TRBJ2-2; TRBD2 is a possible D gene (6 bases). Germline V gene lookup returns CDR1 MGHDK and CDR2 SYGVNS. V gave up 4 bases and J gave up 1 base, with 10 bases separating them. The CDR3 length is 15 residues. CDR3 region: CASSGEEENTGELFF. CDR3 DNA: TGTGCCAGCAGTGGGGAGGAGGAGAACACCGGGGAGCTGTTTTTT.

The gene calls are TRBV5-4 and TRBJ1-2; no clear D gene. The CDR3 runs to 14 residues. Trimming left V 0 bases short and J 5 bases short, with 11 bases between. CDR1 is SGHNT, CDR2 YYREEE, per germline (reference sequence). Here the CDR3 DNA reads TGTGCCAGCAGCTTGGGTTCGAGTGTATATGGCTACACCTTC. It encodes CASSLGSSVYGYTF.

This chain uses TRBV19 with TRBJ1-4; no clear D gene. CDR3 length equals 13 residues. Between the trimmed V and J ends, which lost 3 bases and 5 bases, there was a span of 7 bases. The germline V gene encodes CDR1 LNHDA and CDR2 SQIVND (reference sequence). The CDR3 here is CASSITRNEKLFF. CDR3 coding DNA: TGTGCCAGTAGTATCACGCGGAATGAAAAACTGTTTTTT.

The DNA for the CDR3 is TGTGCCAGCAGCTTCGAGGGAAGCCAGCCCCAGCATTTT. Translation: CASSFEGSQPQHF. This chain links TRBV7-9 with TRBJ1-5; D gene unclear. V lost 3 bases to trimming and J lost 7 bases, with 10 bases between them. Germline V lookup: CDR1 SEHNR, CDR2 FQNEAQ (reference sequence). The CDR3 consists of 13 residues.

This chain's CDR3 is CATSEGTGVNTEAFF. CDR3 DNA: TGTGCCACCAGTGAAGGGACAGGCGTGAACACTGAAGCTTTCTTT. The rearrangement uses TRBV24-1 and TRBJ1-1, with 8 bases aligning to TRBD1. The germline V gene has CDR1 KGHDR and CDR2 SFDVKD. The CDR3 contains 15 residues. J was trimmed by 0 bases and V by 4 bases; bases with no gene match: 3.

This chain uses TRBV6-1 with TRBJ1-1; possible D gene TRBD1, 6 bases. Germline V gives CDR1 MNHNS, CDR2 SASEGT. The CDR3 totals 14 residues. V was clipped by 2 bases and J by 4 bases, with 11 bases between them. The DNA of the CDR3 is TGTGCCAGCAGTGAAAGTTTGGACAGCACTGAAGCTTTCTTT. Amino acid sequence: CASSESLDSTEAFF.

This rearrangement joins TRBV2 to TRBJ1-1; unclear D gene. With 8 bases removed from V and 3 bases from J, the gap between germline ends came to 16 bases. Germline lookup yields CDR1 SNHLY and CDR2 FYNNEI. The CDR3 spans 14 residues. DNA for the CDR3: TGTGCCAGCCGTGTGAGGGTCAGCGACACTGAAGCTTTCTTT. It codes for CASRVRVSDTEAFF.

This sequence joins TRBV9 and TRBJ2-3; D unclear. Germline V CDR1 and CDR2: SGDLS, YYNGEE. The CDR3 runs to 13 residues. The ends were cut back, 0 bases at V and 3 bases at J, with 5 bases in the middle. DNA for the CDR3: TGTGCCAGCAGCGTAGCTGTTACAGATACGCAGTATTTT. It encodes CASSVAVTDTQYF. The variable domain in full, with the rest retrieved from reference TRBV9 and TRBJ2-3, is DSGVTQTPKHLITATGQRVTLRCSPRSGDLSVYWYQQSLDQGLQFLIQYYNGEERAKGNILERFSAQQFPDLHSELNLSSLELGDSALYFCASSVAVTDTQYFGPGTRLTVL.

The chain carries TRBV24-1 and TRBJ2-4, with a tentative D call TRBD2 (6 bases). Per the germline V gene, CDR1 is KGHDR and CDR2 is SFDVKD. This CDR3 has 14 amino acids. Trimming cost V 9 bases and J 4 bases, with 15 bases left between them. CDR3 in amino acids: CATGRRRTKNIQYF. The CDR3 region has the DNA TGTGCCACCGGGAGGAGGAGAACTAAAAACATTCAGTACTTC.

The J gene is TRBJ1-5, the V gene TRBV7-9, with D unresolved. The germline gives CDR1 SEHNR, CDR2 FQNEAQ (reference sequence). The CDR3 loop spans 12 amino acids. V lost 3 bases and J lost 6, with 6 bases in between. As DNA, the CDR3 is TGTGCCAGCAGCTTCTTCAGTCAGCCCCAGCATTTT. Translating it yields CASSFFSQPQHF.

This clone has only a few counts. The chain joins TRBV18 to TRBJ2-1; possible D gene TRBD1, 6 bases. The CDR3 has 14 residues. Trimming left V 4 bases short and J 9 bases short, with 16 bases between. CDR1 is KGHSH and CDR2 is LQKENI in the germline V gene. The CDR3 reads CASSLSQGMGEQFF. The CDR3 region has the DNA TGTGCCAGCTCACTGAGCCAGGGGATGGGTGAGCAGTTCTTC.

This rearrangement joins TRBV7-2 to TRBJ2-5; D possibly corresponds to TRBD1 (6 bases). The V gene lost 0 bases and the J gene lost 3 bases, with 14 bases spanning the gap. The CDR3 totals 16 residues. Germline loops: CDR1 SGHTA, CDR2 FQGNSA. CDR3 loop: CASSLAGAGVEETQYF. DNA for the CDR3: TGTGCCAGCAGCTTAGCGGGGGCAGGGGTGGAAGAGACCCAGTACTTC.

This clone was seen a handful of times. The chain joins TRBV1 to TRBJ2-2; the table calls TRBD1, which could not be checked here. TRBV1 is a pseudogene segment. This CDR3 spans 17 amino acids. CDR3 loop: CTSSQDKGALSTGELFF. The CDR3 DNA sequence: TGCACCAGCAGCCAAGATAAGGGGGCCCTATCCACCGGGGAGCTGTTTTTT.

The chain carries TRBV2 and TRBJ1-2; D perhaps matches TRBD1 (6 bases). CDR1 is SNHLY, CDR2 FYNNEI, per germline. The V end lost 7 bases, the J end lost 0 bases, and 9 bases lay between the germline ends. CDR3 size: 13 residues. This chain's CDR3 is CASNRESNYGYTF. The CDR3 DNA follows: TGTGCCAGCAACAGGGAGTCTAACTATGGCTACACCTTC.

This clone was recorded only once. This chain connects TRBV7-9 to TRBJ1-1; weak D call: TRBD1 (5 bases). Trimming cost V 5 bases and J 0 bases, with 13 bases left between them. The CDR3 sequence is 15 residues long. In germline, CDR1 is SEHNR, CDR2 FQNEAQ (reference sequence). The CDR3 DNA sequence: TGTGCCAGCAGCCTCCGGGCAGGGATGAACACTGAAGCTTTCTTT. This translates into CASSLRAGMNTEAFF.

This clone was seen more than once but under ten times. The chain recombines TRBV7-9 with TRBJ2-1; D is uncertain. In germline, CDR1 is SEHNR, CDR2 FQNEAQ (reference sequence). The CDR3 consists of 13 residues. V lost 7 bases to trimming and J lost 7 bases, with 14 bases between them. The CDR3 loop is CASISPLENEQFF. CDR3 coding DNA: TGTGCCAGCATCTCACCTCTGGAGAATGAGCAGTTCTTC.

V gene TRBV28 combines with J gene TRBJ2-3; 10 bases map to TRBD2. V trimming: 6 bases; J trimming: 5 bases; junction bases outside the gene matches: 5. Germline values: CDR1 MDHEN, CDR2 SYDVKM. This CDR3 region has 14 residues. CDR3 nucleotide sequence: TGTGCCAGCAGAGGAGCGGGGGGGCAAGATACGCAGTATTTT. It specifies CASRGAGGQDTQYF. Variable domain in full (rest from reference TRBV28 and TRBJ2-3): DVKVTQSSRYLVKRTGEKVFLECVQDMDHENMFWYRQDPGLGLRLIYFSYDVKMKEKGDIPEGYSVSREKKERFSLILESASTNQTSMYLCASRGAGGQDTQYFGPGTRLTVL.

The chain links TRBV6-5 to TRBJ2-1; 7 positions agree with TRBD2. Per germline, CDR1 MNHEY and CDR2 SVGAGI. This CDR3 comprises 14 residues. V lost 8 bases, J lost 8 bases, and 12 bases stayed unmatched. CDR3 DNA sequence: TGTGCCAGCGCTAAGCGGGGAGCGAGCCATGAGCAGTTCTTC. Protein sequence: CASAKRGASHEQFF.

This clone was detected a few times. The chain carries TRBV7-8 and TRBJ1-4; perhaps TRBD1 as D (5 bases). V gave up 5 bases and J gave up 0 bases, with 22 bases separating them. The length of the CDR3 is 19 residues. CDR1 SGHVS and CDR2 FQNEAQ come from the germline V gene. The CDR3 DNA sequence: TGTGCCAGCAGCAGATTAGGTTGGGGCCTTGCAACAACTAATGAAAAACTGTTTTTT. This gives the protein CASSRLGWGLATTNEKLFF.

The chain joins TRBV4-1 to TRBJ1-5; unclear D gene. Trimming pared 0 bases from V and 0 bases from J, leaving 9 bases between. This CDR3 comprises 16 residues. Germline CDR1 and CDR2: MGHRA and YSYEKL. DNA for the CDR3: TGCGCCAGCAGCCAAGAATTTGAGAATAGCAATCAGCCCCAGCATTTT. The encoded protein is CASSQEFENSNQPQHF.

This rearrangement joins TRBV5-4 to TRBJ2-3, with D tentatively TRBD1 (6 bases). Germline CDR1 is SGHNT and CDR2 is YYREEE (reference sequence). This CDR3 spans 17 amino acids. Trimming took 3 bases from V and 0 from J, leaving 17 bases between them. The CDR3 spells CASSSLDGTTSTDTQYF. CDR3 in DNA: TGTGCCAGCAGCTCATTGGACGGGACAACTAGCACAGATACGCAGTATTTT.